This T cell receptor (beta chain) derives from a study of TIL therapy for anti-PD-1-resistant metastatic lung cancer. Across the whole study: Patients then received nivolumab; progressors got lymphodepletion, TIL and IL-2. Half of patients were current or former smokers.

Whole-study results and caveats: The baseline peripheral repertoire was partially replaced by infused TIL clonotypes that later decayed. This highly selected cohort may not generalize to typical lung cancer patients.

The libraries were made with immunoSEQ v3. The assay was immunoSEQ multiplex PCR, and TCRdb's table has in-frame clones only and misses some. Found here are 60,000 or so clones, 69% of them singletons; the top ten hold around 6.6%. Described time point: pre-treatment sample, taken before nivolumab and TIL therapy. As for this clone: Antigen unknown.

The clonotype originates from a person between 25 and 79 years old with non-small cell lung cancer. Sequences were derived from blood, sampled at baseline.

In nucleotides, the CDR3 is TGCAGTGCTAAACAGGTCTATGGCTACACCTTC. The encoded protein is CSAKQVYGYTF. The chain is built from TRBV20-1 and TRBJ1-2, with D possibly TRBD1 on 5 matching bases. V shed 4 bases and J shed 4 bases, with 7 bases lying between them. The CDR3 length is 11 residues. Germline lookup yields CDR1 DFQATT and CDR2 SNEGSKA (reference sequence).